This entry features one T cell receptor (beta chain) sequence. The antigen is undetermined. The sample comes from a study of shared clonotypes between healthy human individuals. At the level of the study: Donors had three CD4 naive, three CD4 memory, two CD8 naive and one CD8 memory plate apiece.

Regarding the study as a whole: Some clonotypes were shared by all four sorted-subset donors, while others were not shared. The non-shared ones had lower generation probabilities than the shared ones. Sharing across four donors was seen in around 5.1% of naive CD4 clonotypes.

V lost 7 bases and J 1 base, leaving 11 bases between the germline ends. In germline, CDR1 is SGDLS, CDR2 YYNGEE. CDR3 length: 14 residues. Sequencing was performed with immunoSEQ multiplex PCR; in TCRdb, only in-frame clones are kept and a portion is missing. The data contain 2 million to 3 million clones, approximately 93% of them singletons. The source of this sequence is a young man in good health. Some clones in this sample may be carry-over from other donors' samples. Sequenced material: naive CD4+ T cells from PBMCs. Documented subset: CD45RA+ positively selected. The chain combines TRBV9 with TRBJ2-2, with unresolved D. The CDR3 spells CASQKTGNTGELFF. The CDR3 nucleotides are TGTGCCAGCCAGAAGACGGGGAACACCGGGGAGCTGTTTTTT.